These 25 T cell receptor beta chains were all obtained from the same sample, sequenced in a study of T-cell reconstitution after alpha-beta-depleted transplantation in children. Preparation of the TCRbeta library involved a method that used unique molecular identifiers. One entry per CDR3 protein, called by TCRdb with MiXCR from the PCR reads. The table shows 200,000 to 250,000 distinct CDR3 sequences, with around 9.9% occurring only once. The source was PBMCs, collected before TCRalphabeta/CD19-depleted stem cell transplant. These receptors were collected from a child under two years old with acute myeloid leukemia, due to receive a stem cell transplant.

Ten or more counts support this clonotype. This chain links TRBV7-9 with TRBJ1-1; D unresolved. The germline V gene encodes CDR1 SEHNR and CDR2 FQNEAQ (reference sequence). The CDR3 loop spans 12 amino acids. The V gene lost 5 bases and the J gene lost 2 bases, with 6 bases spanning the gap. The CDR3 is CASSRYNTEAFF. The CDR3 DNA reads TGTGCCAGCAGCCGCTACAACACTGAAGCTTTCTTT.

This clonotype was counted at least ten times. The CDR3 protein is CATSRVSSSYNEQFF. As DNA, the CDR3 is TGTGCCACCAGCAGAGTTTCTAGCTCCTACAATGAGCAGTTCTTC. V is TRBV15 and J is TRBJ2-1; D unclear. The V end was cut by 1 base, the J end by 0 bases, with 7 bases between. Germline V CDR1 and CDR2: LNHNV, YYDKDF (reference sequence). The CDR3 is 15 amino acids.

This clonotype was seen repeatedly, ten times or more. The chain combines TRBV5-1 with TRBJ2-7, with TRBD1 matching 9 bases. CDR3 length: 14 amino acids. With 5 bases clipped from V and 3 bases from J, the junction kept 6 bases outside the gene matches. Germline lookup yields CDR1 SGHRS and CDR2 YFSETQ. This CDR3 reads CASRLGTGIYEQYF. The CDR3, as DNA: TGCGCCAGCAGACTCGGGACAGGGATCTACGAGCAGTACTTC. The full variable domain, its missing parts supplied by reference TRBV5-1 and TRBJ2-7, is KAGVTQTPRYLIKTRGQQVTLSCSPISGHRSVSWYQQTPGQGLQFLFEYFSETQRNKGNFPGRFSGRQFSNSRSEMNVSTLELGDSALYLCASRLGTGIYEQYFGPGTRLTVT.

This clonotype has a count of ten or more. The J gene is TRBJ2-1, the V gene TRBV12-3 or TRBV12-4; TRBD2 might be the D (6 bases). The V gene lost 9 bases and the J gene lost 4 bases, with 10 bases spanning the gap. The CDR3 consists of 12 residues. The CDR3: CASRRGYNEQFF. In nucleotides, the CDR3 is TGTGCCAGTCGGAGGGGTTACAATGAGCAGTTCTTC.

This clonotype was detected many times. J is TRBJ2-1 and V is TRBV2; no reliable D call. Germline CDR1 reads SNHLY; CDR2 reads FYNNEI. The CDR3 is made up of 15 amino acids. Trimming removed 0 bases at V and 0 bases at J, with 6 bases between. CDR3 loop: CASSEARVSYNEQFF. CDR3 nucleotides: TGTGCCAGCAGTGAAGCCAGAGTCTCCTACAATGAGCAGTTCTTC.

In its sample, this clonotype was seen many times. The rearrangement joins TRBV15 to TRBJ2-1; TRBD2 matches at 8 bases. V was clipped by 1 base and J by 3 bases; unmatched bases: 5. Germline values: CDR1 LNHNV, CDR2 YYDKDF (reference sequence). CDR3 length: 16 amino acids. The CDR3 reads CATSRGGTRGYNEQFF. CDR3 coding DNA: TGTGCCACCAGCAGAGGCGGGACTAGAGGCTACAATGAGCAGTTCTTC.

This clonotype appeared many times. V usage is TRBV20-1 and J usage is TRBJ2-1, with 10 bases matching TRBD1. Germline V lookup: CDR1 DFQATT, CDR2 SNEGSKA (reference sequence). The CDR3 sequence is 14 residues long. V lost 5 bases, J lost 9 bases, and 10 bases stayed unmatched. The CDR3 spells CSASRDRGMGEQFF. DNA for the CDR3: TGCAGTGCTTCCCGGGACAGGGGCATGGGTGAGCAGTTCTTC.

This clonotype was seen ten or more times. This chain connects TRBV7-2 to TRBJ2-3, with 9 nucleotides matching TRBD2. V trimming: 5 bases; J trimming: 1 base; junction bases outside the gene matches: 4. Germline-derived CDR1 and CDR2 are SGHTA and FQGNSA. This CDR3 comprises 15 residues. CDR3 sequence: CASSPSSGGTDTQYF. The CDR3, as DNA: TGTGCCAGCAGCCCCTCTAGCGGGGGCACAGATACGCAGTATTTT.

This clonotype was counted a few times. The chain employs TRBV3-1 and TRBJ1-5, with unresolved D. This CDR3 comprises 15 residues. Trimming pared 4 bases from V and 0 bases from J, leaving 10 bases between. In germline, CDR1 is LGHDT, CDR2 YNNKEL (reference sequence). CDR3 sequence (DNA): TGTGCCAGCAGCCCAGGACCGTATAGCAATCAGCCCCAGCATTTT. This codes for CASSPGPYSNQPQHF.

At least ten counts were recorded for this clonotype. The chain carries TRBV5-1 and TRBJ1-1; 7 bases are shared with TRBD1. CDR1 SGHRS and CDR2 YFSETQ come from the germline V gene. The ends lost 3 bases at V and 1 base at J; junction bases unmatched: 6. The CDR3 has 15 residues. The chain's CDR3 is CASSWDSSANTEAFF. In DNA form, the CDR3 reads TGCGCCAGCAGCTGGGACAGCAGCGCGAACACTGAAGCTTTCTTT.

A note on this clonotype: One end of the junction fails to match germline, which may point to a read error. The genes are TRBV2 and TRBJ1-1, with D tentatively TRBD1 (5 bases). The CDR3 is 13 residues long. The germline CDR1 and CDR2 sequences are SNHLY and FYNNEI. For the CDR3, the DNA is TGTGCCGGAGGGACGTTTCAAAACACTGCAGCTTTCTTT. This sequence encodes CAGGTFQNTAAFF.

This clonotype was seen many times. The V and J genes are TRBV2 and TRBJ1-2; 7 positions match TRBD1. J gave up 8 bases and V 8 bases, and 8 bases lay outside the gene matches. Germline CDR1 reads SNHLY; CDR2 reads FYNNEI. The CDR3 is made up of 12 amino acids. In DNA form, the CDR3 reads TGTGCCAGCGAACAAGACAGGGCAGGCTACACCTTC. Its protein is CASEQDRAGYTF.

This clonotype was found many times. This chain connects TRBV5-1 to TRBJ2-1; TRBD1 matches 7 bases. The CDR3 has 15 residues. With 6 bases clipped from V and 0 bases from J, the junction kept 6 bases outside the gene matches. Per germline, CDR1 SGHRS and CDR2 YFSETQ. For the CDR3, the DNA is TGCGCCAGCAACCGACAGGGCAGCTCCTACAATGAGCAGTTCTTC. It is translated as CASNRQGSSYNEQFF.

This clonotype appeared many times. V is TRBV4-1 and J is TRBJ2-7, with 11 bases aligning to TRBD1. The germline gives CDR1 MGHRA, CDR2 YSYEKL. J gave up 3 bases and V 3 bases, and 4 bases lay outside the gene matches. This CDR3 contains 15 residues. The CDR3 spells CASSQAGTGGYEQYF. Written as DNA, the CDR3 is TGCGCCAGCAGCCAGGCCGGGACAGGGGGCTACGAGCAGTACTTC.

In this sample, this clonotype turned up many times. The CDR3 here is CASSIQGVTEAFF. DNA for the CDR3: TGTGCCAGCAGCATTCAGGGGGTGACTGAAGCTTTCTTT. The chain couples TRBV3-1 to TRBJ1-1; 7 bases line up with TRBD1. V was pared by 5 bases and J by 5 bases, with 5 bases of the junction left unmatched. The CDR3 runs 13 residues. Germline CDR1 LGHDT, CDR2 YNNKEL (reference sequence).

The sample holds many counts of this clonotype. V and J are TRBV7-6 and TRBJ2-7, with 9 bases that match TRBD2. This CDR3 has 16 residues. CDR1 is SGHVS, CDR2 FNYEAQ, per germline. The V and J ends lost 5 bases and 2 bases, in that order; junction bases with no gene match: 10. This CDR3 reads CASSPRYLAGPYEQYF. The CDR3 region has the DNA TGTGCCAGCAGCCCCAGATATCTAGCGGGACCCTACGAGCAGTACTTC.

In its sample, this clonotype was seen many times. The chain employs TRBV7-9 and TRBJ2-1; TRBD2 agrees at 9 bases. The CDR3 consists of 14 residues. Germline assignment: CDR1 SEHNR and CDR2 FQNEAQ (reference sequence). The J segment lost 4 bases and the V segment lost 3 bases, leaving 1 base of the junction unmatched. The CDR3 sequence is CASSFSGRYNEQFF. CDR3 coding DNA: TGTGCCAGCAGCTTTAGCGGGAGATACAATGAGCAGTTCTTC. Supplemented by reference TRBV7-9 and TRBJ2-1, the full variable domain reads DTGVSQNPRHKITKRGQNVTFRCDPISEHNRLYWYRQTLGQGPEFLTYFQNEAQLEKSRLLSDRFSAERPKGSFSTLEIQRTEQGDSAMYLCASSFSGRYNEQFFGPGTRLTVL.

This clonotype occurred many times. The chain carries TRBV7-2 and TRBJ2-3, with D unclear. V was clipped by 3 bases and J by 2 bases, with 15 bases between them. Germline V gene sequence: CDR1 SGHTA, CDR2 FQGNSA. There are 16 residues in the CDR3. The CDR3 DNA follows: TGTGCCAGCAGCTTCGTCGCGGCGCCGGACACAGATACGCAGTATTTT. Its translation: CASSFVAAPDTDTQYF.

This clonotype came up many times. V and J are TRBV2 and TRBJ1-2, with D maybe TRBD1 (5 bases). V dropped 0 bases and J dropped 2 bases, with 7 bases sitting between them. The germline V gene encodes CDR1 SNHLY and CDR2 FYNNEI. The CDR3 contains 14 residues. This CDR3 is CASSEARGNYGYTF. In DNA form, the CDR3 reads TGTGCCAGCAGTGAAGCGCGGGGGAACTATGGCTACACCTTC.

This clonotype was seen repeatedly, ten times or more. The rearrangement links TRBV12-3 or TRBV12-4 to TRBJ2-3; D is ambiguous. V lost 5 bases to trimming and J lost 5 bases, with 11 bases between them. This CDR3 has 13 amino acids. Here the CDR3 reads CASSLGSLDTQYF. As DNA, the CDR3 is TGTGCCAGCAGTCTCGGGTCTTTAGATACGCAGTATTTT.

Ten or more counts support this clonotype. The genes are TRBV6-1 and TRBJ1-2; 10 bases align to TRBD1. V was pared by 4 bases and J by 3 bases, with 5 bases of the junction left unmatched. Germline V gene sequence: CDR1 MNHNS, CDR2 SASEGT. CDR3 length: 15 residues. The CDR3 DNA is TGTGCCAGCAGTGGGACAGGGGGATCGGACTATGGCTACACCTTC. Amino acid sequence: CASSGTGGSDYGYTF.

This clonotype was detected many times. This rearrangement joins TRBV20-1 to TRBJ2-1; 8 nucleotides match TRBD2. Germline CDR1 DFQATT, CDR2 SNEGSKA (reference sequence). J gave up 1 base and V 0 bases, and 8 bases lay outside the gene matches. The CDR3 has 17 residues. The CDR3 here is CSARDHDGRGSYNEQFF. The CDR3 DNA is TGCAGTGCTAGAGATCACGACGGGAGGGGGTCCTACAATGAGCAGTTCTTC.

In its sample, this clonotype was seen many times. This could be a read error, since a much larger clone is one nucleotide away. This sequence joins TRBV28 and TRBJ2-3, with D maybe TRBD1 (5 bases). CDR1 is MDHEN, CDR2 SYDVKM, per germline. This CDR3 region has 14 residues. V lost 6 bases, J lost 0 bases, and 10 bases lay in between. CDR3: CASRPDRSTDTQYF. In nucleotides, the CDR3 is TGTGCCAGCAGGCCCGACAGAAGCACAGATACGCAGTATTTT. Complete variable domain (other parts from reference TRBV28 and TRBJ2-3): DVKVTQSSRYLVKRTGEKVFLECVQDMDHENMFWYRQDPGLGLRLIYFSYDVKMKEKGDIPEGYSVSREKKERFSLILESASTNQTSMYLCASRPDRSTDTQYFGPGTRLTVL.

This clonotype has a count of ten or more. This chain uses TRBV6-5 with TRBJ2-4; D might be TRBD1 (6 bases). CDR3 length: 14 amino acids. CDR1 MNHEY and CDR2 SVGAGI come from the germline V gene. V lost 3 bases, J lost 2 bases, and 8 bases lay in between. The CDR3 reads CASSYGGSKNIQYF. The DNA for the CDR3 is TGTGCCAGCAGTTATGGGGGCTCCAAAAACATTCAGTACTTC.

This clonotype came up many times. The rearrangement uses TRBV28 and TRBJ1-2; 7 bases align to TRBD1. J lost 0 bases, V lost 8 bases, and 15 bases had no gene match. CDR1 is MDHEN and CDR2 is SYDVKM in the germline V gene. This CDR3 contains 17 residues. CDR3 nucleotides: TGTGCCAGCGGGACTCGGGACAGTCCGGCCCCTAACTATGGCTACACCTTC. It specifies CASGTRDSPAPNYGYTF.